This TCR beta chain is drawn from a study of OX40 agonist ivuxolimab in advanced cancers. This clone was counted a few times. Its specificity is not known. Germline CDR1 and CDR2: SGHTA and FQGNSA. The CDR3 runs 15 residues. V shed 5 bases and J shed 5 bases, with 18 bases lying between them. General study points: Average numbers of expanded clones were greater in CD8+ T cells than in CD4+. Specificity for antigen went undetermined in the expanded peripheral T cells.

Measured with immunoSEQ multiplex PCR; TCRdb has only the in-frame clones, and not every one. This table has roughly 65,000 clones, around nine tenths appearing once. The rearrangement links TRBV7-2 to TRBJ1-2, with D unclear. The TCR sequence derives from an adult with an advanced solid tumor such as melanoma, head and neck, liver or kidney cancer. The sequencing used CD4+ or CD8+ T cells sorted from blood, collected in a trial of the OX40 agonist ivuxolimab. In DNA form, the CDR3 reads TGTGCCAGCAGCATAGGGCCCGACGGGAGTTATGGCTACACCTTC. Translation: CASSIGPDGSYGYTF.